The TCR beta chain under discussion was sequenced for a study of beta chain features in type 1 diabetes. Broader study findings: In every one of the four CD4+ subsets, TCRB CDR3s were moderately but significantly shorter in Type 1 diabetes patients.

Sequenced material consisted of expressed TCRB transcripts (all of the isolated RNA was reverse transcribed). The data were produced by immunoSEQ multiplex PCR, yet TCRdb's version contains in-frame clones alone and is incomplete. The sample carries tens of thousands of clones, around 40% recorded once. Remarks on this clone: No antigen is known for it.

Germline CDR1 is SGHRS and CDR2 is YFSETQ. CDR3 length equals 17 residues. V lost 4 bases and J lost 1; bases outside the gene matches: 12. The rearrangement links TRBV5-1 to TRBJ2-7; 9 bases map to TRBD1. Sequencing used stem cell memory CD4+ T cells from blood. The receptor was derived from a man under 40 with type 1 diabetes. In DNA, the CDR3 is TGCGCCAGCAGCGCGAGTCACAGGGGGCTTTTTTCCTACGAGCAGTACTTC. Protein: CASSASHRGLFSYEQYF.